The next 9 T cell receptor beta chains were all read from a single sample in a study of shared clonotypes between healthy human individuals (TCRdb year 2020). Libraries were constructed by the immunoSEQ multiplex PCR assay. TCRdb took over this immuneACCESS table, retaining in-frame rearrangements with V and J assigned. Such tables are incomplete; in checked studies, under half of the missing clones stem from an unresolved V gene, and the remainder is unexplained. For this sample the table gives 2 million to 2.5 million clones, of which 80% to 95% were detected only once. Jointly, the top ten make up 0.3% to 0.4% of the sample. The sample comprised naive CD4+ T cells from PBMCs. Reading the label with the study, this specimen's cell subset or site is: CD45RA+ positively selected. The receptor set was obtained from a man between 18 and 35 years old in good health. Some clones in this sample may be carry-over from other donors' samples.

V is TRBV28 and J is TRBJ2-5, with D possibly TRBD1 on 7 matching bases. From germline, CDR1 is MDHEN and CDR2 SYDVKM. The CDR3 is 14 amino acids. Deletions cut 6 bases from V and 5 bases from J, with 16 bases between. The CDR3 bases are TGTGCCAGCAGCCTCTGGACAGGAGGGGAGACCCAGTACTTC. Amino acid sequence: CASSLWTGGETQYF.

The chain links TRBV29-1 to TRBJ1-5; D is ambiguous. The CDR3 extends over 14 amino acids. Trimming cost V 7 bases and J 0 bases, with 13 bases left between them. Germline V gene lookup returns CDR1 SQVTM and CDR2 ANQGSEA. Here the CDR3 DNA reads TGCAGCGCAAGCCGAGGATATAGCAATCAGCCCCAGCATTTT. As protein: CSASRGYSNQPQHF.

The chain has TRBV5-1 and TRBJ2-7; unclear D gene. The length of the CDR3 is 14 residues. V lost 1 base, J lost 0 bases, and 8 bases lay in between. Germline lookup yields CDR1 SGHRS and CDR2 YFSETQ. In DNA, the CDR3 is TGCGCCAGCAGCTTGCAGGTTAGCTCCTACGAGCAGTACTTC. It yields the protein CASSLQVSSYEQYF.

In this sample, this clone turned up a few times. CDR3: CASSPQAGGGEDGYTF. CDR3 bases: TGTGCCAGCAGCCCACAGGCAGGGGGCGGAGAGGATGGCTACACCTTC. This chain links TRBV7-3 with TRBJ1-2; 8 nucleotides line up with TRBD1. Germline lookup yields CDR1 SGHTA and CDR2 FQGTGA. V lost 5 bases, J lost 6 bases, and 14 bases stayed unmatched. This CDR3 region has 16 residues.

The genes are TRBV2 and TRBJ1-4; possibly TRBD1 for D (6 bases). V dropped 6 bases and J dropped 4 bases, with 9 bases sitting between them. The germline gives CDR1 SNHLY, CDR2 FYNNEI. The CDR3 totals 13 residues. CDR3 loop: CASRGQFNEKLFF. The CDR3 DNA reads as TGTGCCAGCAGGGGACAATTTAATGAAAAACTGTTTTTT.

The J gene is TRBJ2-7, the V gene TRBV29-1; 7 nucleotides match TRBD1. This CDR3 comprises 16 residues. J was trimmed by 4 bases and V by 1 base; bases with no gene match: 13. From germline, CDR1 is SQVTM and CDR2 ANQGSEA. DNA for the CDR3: TGCAGCGTTGAAGGTGAGGCGACAGGGAGTGAGTACGAGCAGTACTTC. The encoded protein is CSVEGEATGSEYEQYF.

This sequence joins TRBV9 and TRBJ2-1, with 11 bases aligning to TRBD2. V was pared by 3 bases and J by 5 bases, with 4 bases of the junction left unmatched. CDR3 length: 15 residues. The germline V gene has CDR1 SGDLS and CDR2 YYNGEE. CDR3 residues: CASSARLAGNNEQFF. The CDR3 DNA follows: TGTGCCAGCAGCGCACGACTAGCGGGAAACAATGAGCAGTTCTTC.

The CDR3 spells CASSPRWGPGANVLTF. The CDR3 coding sequence is TGTGCCAGCAGCCCGAGGTGGGGGCCTGGGGCCAACGTCCTGACTTTC. The rearrangement joins TRBV9 to TRBJ2-6; weak D call: TRBD1 (6 bases). The CDR3 totals 16 residues. V shed 4 bases and J shed 2 bases, with 13 bases lying between them. In germline, CDR1 is SGDLS, CDR2 YYNGEE. Based on the CDR3 plus reference TRBV9 and TRBJ2-6, the full variable domain is DSGVTQTPKHLITATGQRVTLRCSPRSGDLSVYWYQQSLDQGLQFLIQYYNGEERAKGNILERFSAQQFPDLHSELNLSSLELGDSALYFCASSPRWGPGANVLTFGAGSRLTVL.

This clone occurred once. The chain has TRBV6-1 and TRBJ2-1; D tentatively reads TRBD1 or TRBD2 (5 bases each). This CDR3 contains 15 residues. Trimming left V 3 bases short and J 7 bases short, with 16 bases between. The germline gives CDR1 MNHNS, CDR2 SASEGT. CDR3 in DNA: TGTGCCAGCAGTGAGTCGAGGGGTTTTGGGAATGAGCAGTTCTTC. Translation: CASSESRGFGNEQFF.